Each of the 7 T cell receptor beta chains below was sequenced from the same sample in a study of technical replicates of blood from a handful of donors (dated by TCRdb to 2016 to 2017). Library preparation was by the immunoSEQ multiplex PCR assay. Not all clones reach the TCRdb copy of this immuneACCESS table, which keeps in-frame sequences only. Checked studies attribute under half of the gap to unresolved V genes and leave the rest unexplained. Present in this sample are roughly 62,000 clones, about 95% of which were seen just once. The leading ten clones occupy 3% of the sample. Sequenced material: PBMCs. The receptors were gathered from a human donor in good health. Some clones in this sample may be carry-over from other donors' samples.

The chain uses TRBV29-1 and TRBJ1-2, with a weak D call TRBD1 (5 bases). This CDR3 has 13 amino acids. Trimming shortened V by 3 bases and J by 4 bases, and 12 bases separated the two germline ends. Germline CDR1 and CDR2: SQVTM and ANQGSEA. CDR3 bases: TGCAGCGTTGAGATGGGAGGGGTCTATGGCTACACCTTC. Translated, it gives CSVEMGGVYGYTF. Full variable domain (rest looked up from reference TRBV29-1 and TRBJ1-2): SAVISQKPSRDICQRGTSLTIQCQVDSQVTMMFWYRQQPGQSLTLIATANQGSEATYESGFVIDKFPISRPNLTFSTLTVSNMSPEDSSIYLCSVEMGGVYGYTFGSGTRLTVV.

The genes are TRBV25-1 and TRBJ1-4, with D maybe TRBD1 (5 bases). CDR1 and CDR2 (germline): MGHDK, SYGVNS. CDR3 length: 15 residues. The V and J ends lost 1 base and 4 bases respectively, with 10 bases between them. The DNA for the CDR3 is TGTGCCAGCAGTGAATCTGGCAGGGTTAATGAAAAACTGTTTTTT. Amino acid sequence: CASSESGRVNEKLFF.

The CDR3 DNA reads TGTGCCAGCAGCTTGGCGGGGGCCACCGGGACCCAGTACTTC. Protein sequence: CASSLAGATGTQYF. The V and J genes are TRBV7-9 and TRBJ2-5, with TRBD2 as a possible D gene (7 bases). Germline lookup yields CDR1 SEHNR and CDR2 FQNEAQ (reference sequence). This CDR3 has 14 amino acids. Trimming left V 3 bases short and J 7 bases short, with 15 bases between.

The chain is built from TRBV18 and TRBJ2-3, with unresolved D. The ends were cut back, 6 bases at V and 6 bases at J, with 13 bases in the middle. Germline V gene data show CDR1 as KGHSH and CDR2 as LQKENI. This CDR3 contains 13 residues. CDR3 protein: CASSQEEDDTQYF. CDR3 DNA: TGTGCCAGCTCGCAGGAAGAAGACGATACGCAGTATTTT.

The rearrangement links TRBV5-1 to TRBJ2-5; 12 bases are a match to TRBD2. The V gene end was trimmed by 0 bases and the J gene end by 2 bases; junction bases not matched to a gene: 8. The CDR3 runs to 18 residues. Germline CDR1 is SGHRS and CDR2 is YFSETQ. The CDR3 DNA reads TGCGCCAGCAGCTTGGGACGCGCTAGCGGGGGGGTACAAGAGACCCAGTACTTC. It encodes CASSLGRASGGVQETQYF.

CDR3 DNA sequence: TGTGCCAGTAGTGACCGGGACAGGCAATTAGATACGCAGTATTTT. It codes for CASSDRDRQLDTQYF. The chain combines TRBV19 with TRBJ2-3, with TRBD1 matching 8 bases. V was clipped by 5 bases and J by 5 bases; unmatched bases: 9. The CDR3 covers 15 residues. The germline V gene has CDR1 LNHDA and CDR2 SQIVND (reference sequence).

V and J are TRBV7-3 and TRBJ2-5, with 11 bases fitting TRBD2. CDR3 length: 14 amino acids. The ends lost 1 base at V and 7 bases at J; junction bases unmatched: 2. Germline loops: CDR1 SGHTA, CDR2 FQGTGA. CDR3 coding DNA: TGTGCCAGCAGCTTAATCGGGACTAGCGGGACCCAGTACTTC. Translating gives CASSLIGTSGTQYF. Full variable domain (outside the CDR3, taken from reference TRBV7-3 and TRBJ2-5): GAGVSQTPSNKVTEKGKYVELRCDPISGHTALYWYRQSLGQGPEFLIYFQGTGAADDSGLPNDRFFAVRPEGSVSTLKIQRTERGDSAVYLCASSLIGTSGTQYFGPGTRLLVL.